The clone carrying this TCR beta chain was seen only a few times. Its antigen is as yet unknown. This sample is drawn from a study of T cell repertoires in cytomegalovirus infection. Overall study context: Public TCR beta signatures were indicative of both CMV infection and a matching HLA type.

Regarding the study as a whole: It was HLA-C-restricted CMV-specific TCR beta clonotypes that dominated the response ex vivo. Individuals carrying CMV plus the relevant HLA were identified by cumulative frequency of public TCR beta families.

TCRdb used MiXCR to reprocess the reads, holding one entry per CDR3 protein. There are 150,000 to 200,000 distinct CDR3 sequences in the sample; 8% to 10% occur only once, and around 4.4% lies in the top ten. V was cut by 3 bases and J by 3 bases, with 10 bases left in between. Germline V gene lookup returns CDR1 SGHRS and CDR2 YFSETQ. The length of the CDR3 is 13 residues. The sequence was collected from a human donor in good health (CMV status not recorded). Some clones in this sample may be carry-over from other donors' samples. The gene calls are TRBV5-1 and TRBJ2-7; unclear D gene. Sequenced material: PBMCs. The chain's CDR3 is CASSSEVDYEQYF. In DNA, the CDR3 is TGCGCCAGCAGCTCCGAAGTAGACTACGAGCAGTACTTC.